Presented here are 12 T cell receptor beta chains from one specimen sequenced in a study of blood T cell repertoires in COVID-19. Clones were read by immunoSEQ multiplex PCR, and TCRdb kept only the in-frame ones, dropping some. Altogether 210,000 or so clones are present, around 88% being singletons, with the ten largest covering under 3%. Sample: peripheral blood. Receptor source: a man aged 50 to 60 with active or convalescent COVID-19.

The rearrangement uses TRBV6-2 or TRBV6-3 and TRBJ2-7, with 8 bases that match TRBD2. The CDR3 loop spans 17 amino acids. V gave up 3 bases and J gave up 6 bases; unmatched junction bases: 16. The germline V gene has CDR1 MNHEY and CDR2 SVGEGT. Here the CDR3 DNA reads TGTGCCAGCAGTTATCAGGATGAAATAGCGGGGTTTCTCGAGCAGTACTTC. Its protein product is CASSYQDEIAGFLEQYF.

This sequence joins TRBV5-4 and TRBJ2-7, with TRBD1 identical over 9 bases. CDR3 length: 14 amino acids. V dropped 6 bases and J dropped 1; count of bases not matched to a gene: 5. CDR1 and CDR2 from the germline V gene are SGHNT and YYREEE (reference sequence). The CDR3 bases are TGTGCCAGCAAGGAAGGGACAGGGTCCTACGAGCAGTACTTC. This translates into CASKEGTGSYEQYF.

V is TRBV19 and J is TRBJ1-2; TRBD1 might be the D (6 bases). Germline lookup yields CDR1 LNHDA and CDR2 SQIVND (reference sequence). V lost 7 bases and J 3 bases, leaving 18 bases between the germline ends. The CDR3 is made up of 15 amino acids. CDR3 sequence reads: CASTQPAGADYGYTF. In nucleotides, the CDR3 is TGTGCCAGTACCCAACCCGCGGGGGCGGACTATGGCTACACCTTC. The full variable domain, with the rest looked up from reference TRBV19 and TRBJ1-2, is DGGITQSPKYLFRKEGQNVTLSCEQNLNHDAMYWYRQDPGQGLRLIYYSQIVNDFQKGDIAEGYSVSREKKESFPLTVTSAQKNPTAFYLCASTQPAGADYGYTFGSGTRLTVV.

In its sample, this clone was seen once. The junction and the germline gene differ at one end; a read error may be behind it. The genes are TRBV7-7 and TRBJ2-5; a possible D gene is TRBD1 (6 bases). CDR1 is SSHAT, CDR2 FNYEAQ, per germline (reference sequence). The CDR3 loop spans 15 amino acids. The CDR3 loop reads CASSLEQGWLETQYF. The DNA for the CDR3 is TGTGCTAGCAGCTTAGAGCAGGGGTGGTTAGAGACCCAGTACTTC.

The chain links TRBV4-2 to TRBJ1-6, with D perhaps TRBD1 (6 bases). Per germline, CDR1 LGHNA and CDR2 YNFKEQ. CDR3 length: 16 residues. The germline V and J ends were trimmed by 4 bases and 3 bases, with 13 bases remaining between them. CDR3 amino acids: CASSRTEMNYNSPLHF. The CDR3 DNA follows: TGTGCCAGCAGCCGGACAGAAATGAACTATAATTCACCCCTCCACTTT.

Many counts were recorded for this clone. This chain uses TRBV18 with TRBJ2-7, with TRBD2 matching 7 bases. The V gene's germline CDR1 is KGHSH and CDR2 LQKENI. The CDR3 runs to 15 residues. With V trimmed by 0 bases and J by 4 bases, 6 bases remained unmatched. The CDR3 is CASSPPTWEGYEQYF. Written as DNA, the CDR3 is TGTGCCAGCTCACCACCGACCTGGGAGGGGTACGAGCAGTACTTC.

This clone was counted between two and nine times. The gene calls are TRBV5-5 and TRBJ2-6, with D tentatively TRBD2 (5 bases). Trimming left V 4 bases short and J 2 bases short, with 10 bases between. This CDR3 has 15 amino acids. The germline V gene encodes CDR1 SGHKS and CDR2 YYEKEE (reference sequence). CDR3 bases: TGTGCCAGCAGCCCGGGGTTGGCTGGGGCCAACGTCCTGACTTTC. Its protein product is CASSPGLAGANVLTF.

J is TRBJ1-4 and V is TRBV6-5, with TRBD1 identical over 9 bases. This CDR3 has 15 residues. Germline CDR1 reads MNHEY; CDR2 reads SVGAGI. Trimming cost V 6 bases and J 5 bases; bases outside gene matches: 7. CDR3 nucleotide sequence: TGTGCCAGCAGAAGAGGGACAGGGCGGAATGAAAAACTGTTTTTT. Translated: CASRRGTGRNEKLFF.

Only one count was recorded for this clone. In DNA, the CDR3 is TGCGCCAGCAGCTTGTTGGTGGGAGGGGACGAGCAGTACTTC. Protein product: CASSLLVGGDEQYF. The J gene is TRBJ2-7, the V gene TRBV5-1, with 7 positions matching TRBD2. From germline, CDR1 is SGHRS and CDR2 YFSETQ. The CDR3 contains 14 residues. The J segment lost 5 bases and the V segment lost 1 base, leaving 6 bases of the junction unmatched. Full variable domain (outside the CDR3, taken from reference TRBV5-1 and TRBJ2-7): KAGVTQTPRYLIKTRGQQVTLSCSPISGHRSVSWYQQTPGQGLQFLFEYFSETQRNKGNFPGRFSGRQFSNSRSEMNVSTLELGDSALYLCASSLLVGGDEQYFGPGTRLTVT.

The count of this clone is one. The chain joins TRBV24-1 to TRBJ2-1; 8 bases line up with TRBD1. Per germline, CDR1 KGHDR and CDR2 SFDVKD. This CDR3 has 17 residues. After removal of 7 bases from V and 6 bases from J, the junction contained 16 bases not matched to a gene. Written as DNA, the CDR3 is TGTGCCACCAGCGAAATACCGGGGACAGGCCTTCCCAATGAGCAGTTCTTC. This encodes CATSEIPGTGLPNEQFF.

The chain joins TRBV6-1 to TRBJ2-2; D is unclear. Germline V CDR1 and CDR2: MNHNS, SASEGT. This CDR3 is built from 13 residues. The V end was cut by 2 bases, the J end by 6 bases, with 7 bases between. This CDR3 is CASSESYSGELFF. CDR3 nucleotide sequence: TGTGCCAGCAGTGAATCTTACTCCGGGGAGCTGTTTTTT.

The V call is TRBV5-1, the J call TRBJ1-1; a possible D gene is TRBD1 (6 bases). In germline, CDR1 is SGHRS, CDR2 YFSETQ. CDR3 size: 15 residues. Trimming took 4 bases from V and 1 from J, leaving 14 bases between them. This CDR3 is CASSPRTESNTEAFF. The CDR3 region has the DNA TGCGCCAGCAGCCCTAGGACAGAATCGAACACTGAAGCTTTCTTT.